Each of the 9 T cell receptor beta chains below was sequenced from the same sample in a study of response to subunit inactivated influenza vaccine. TCRdb independently ran MiXCR on the RT-PCR reads; one entry per CDR3 protein. Of around 530,000 distinct CDR3 sequences in the sample, 12% were seen once. Material: PBMCs from blood, obtained on the day of vaccination. The source is a man over 45 who received an inactivated influenza vaccine.

DNA of the CDR3: TGTGCCAGTAGTATAAGAGGGACAACCAACAATGAGCAGTTCTTC. This translates into CASSIRGTTNNEQFF. The chain couples TRBV19 to TRBJ2-1; D perhaps matches TRBD1 (6 bases). Per germline, CDR1 LNHDA and CDR2 SQIVND (reference sequence). The CDR3 extends over 15 amino acids. Trimming took 2 bases from V and 5 from J, leaving 13 bases between them. The full variable domain, its missing parts supplied by reference TRBV19 and TRBJ2-1, is DGGITQSPKYLFRKEGQNVTLSCEQNLNHDAMYWYRQDPGQGLRLIYYSQIVNDFQKGDIAEGYSVSREKKESFPLTVTSAQKNPTAFYLCASSIRGTTNNEQFFGPGTRLTVL.

V and J are TRBV7-2 and TRBJ2-7; D unresolved. Trimming took 5 bases from V and 0 from J, leaving 11 bases between them. The V gene's germline CDR1 is SGHTA and CDR2 FQGNSA. The length of the CDR3 is 14 residues. Here the CDR3 DNA reads TGTGCCAGCAGCCTGATGCAGGTCTCCTACGAGCAGTACTTC. Translating gives CASSLMQVSYEQYF.

In its sample, this clonotype was seen a few times. J is TRBJ1-1 and V is TRBV11-2; D remains unclear. The length of the CDR3 is 13 residues. V lost 1 base and J lost 3, with 6 bases in between. Germline assignment: CDR1 SGHAT and CDR2 FQNNGV. DNA for the CDR3: TGTGCCAGCAGCTTAGGTCCGGACACTGAAGCTTTCTTT. This encodes CASSLGPDTEAFF. Based on the CDR3 plus reference TRBV11-2 and TRBJ1-1, the full variable domain is EAGVAQSPRYKIIEKRQSVAFWCNPISGHATLYWYQQILGQGPKLLIQFQNNGVVDDSQLPKDRFSAERLKGVDSTLKIQPAKLEDSAVYLCASSLGPDTEAFFGQGTRLTVV.

This clonotype was counted at least ten times. The chain joins TRBV4-3 to TRBJ2-2, with D uncertain. This CDR3 contains 15 residues. Trimming removed 0 bases at V and 1 base at J, with 6 bases between. CDR1 LGHNA and CDR2 YSLEER come from the germline V gene. In DNA, the CDR3 is TGCGCCAGCAGCCAAGATCTTCGGAACACCGGGGAGCTGTTTTTT. Encoded protein: CASSQDLRNTGELFF.

The chain carries TRBV4-3 and TRBJ2-7, with 9 bases fitting TRBD1. The CDR3 runs 17 residues. Trimming removed 3 bases from V and 3 bases from J; junction bases left unmatched: 12. CDR1 LGHNA and CDR2 YSLEER come from the germline V gene. CDR3 in DNA: TGCGCCAGCAGCCAGGACCACGGGACAGGGCGATTCTACGAGCAGTACTTC. This translates into CASSQDHGTGRFYEQYF.

The rearrangement uses TRBV20-1 and TRBJ2-3, with 9 bases identical to TRBD2. The CDR3 has 14 amino acids. Unmatched junction bases numbered 5, after V lost 5 bases and J lost 2 bases. Per germline, CDR1 DFQATT and CDR2 SNEGSKA (reference sequence). This CDR3 is CSAYLAGFTDTQYF. The DNA of the CDR3 is TGCAGTGCTTACCTAGCGGGGTTCACAGATACGCAGTATTTT.

This clonotype was observed many times. This chain connects TRBV7-9 to TRBJ2-1; D is undetermined. The CDR3 has 17 amino acids. From germline, CDR1 is SEHNR and CDR2 FQNEAQ (reference sequence). V dropped 5 bases and J dropped 1 base, with 18 bases sitting between them. The DNA of the CDR3 is TGTGCCAGCAGCCCCCCCCGGAACAGTTCTTCCTACAATGAGCAGTTCTTC. Its translation is CASSPPRNSSSYNEQFF.

This clonotype was counted at least ten times. The chain couples TRBV5-1 to TRBJ2-5, with TRBD1 matching 7 bases. The V segment lost 4 bases and the J segment 4 bases; nucleotides outside the gene matches: 10. Germline loops: CDR1 SGHRS, CDR2 YFSETQ. The CDR3 length is 15 residues. The chain's CDR3 is CASSPITGVGETQYF. For the CDR3, the DNA is TGCGCCAGCAGCCCGATTACAGGGGTCGGAGAGACCCAGTACTTC.

This chain joins TRBV12-3 or TRBV12-4 and TRBJ1-3, with D uncertain. V gave up 8 bases and J gave up 8 bases, with 7 bases separating them. The CDR3 has 10 residues. CDR3 loop: CASGDYTIYF. In DNA form, the CDR3 reads TGTGCCAGCGGAGATTACACCATATATTTT.